This entry is about one T cell receptor (beta chain). Locally advanced or metastatic urothelial carcinoma affected the patients. This entry is derived from a study of PD-L1 blockade in urothelial cancer. Study-level background: Chemotherapy regimens numbering 0 to 3 had been given to patients. Blood samples contained a median roughly 150,000 T cells.

Germline V CDR1 and CDR2: MDHEN, SYDVKM. This CDR3 region has 15 residues. V was clipped by 4 bases and J by 2 bases, with 15 bases between them. Synthetic spike-ins, TCR analog templates, were added into each PCR. Clones were sequenced by immunoSEQ multiplex PCR, and TCRdb holds only the in-frame ones, with some missing. The data hold about 74,000 clones, with about 85% observed a single time. Sequences were derived from PBMCs, sampled around atezolizumab (anti-PD-L1) treatment. This clonotype originated in a man aged 70 or older with urothelial cancer. The chain recombines TRBV28 with TRBJ2-7; D remains unclear. The CDR3: CASSSLFYPPYEQYF. CDR3 coding DNA: TGTGCCAGCAGTTCGCTATTTTACCCCCCCTACGAGCAGTACTTC.